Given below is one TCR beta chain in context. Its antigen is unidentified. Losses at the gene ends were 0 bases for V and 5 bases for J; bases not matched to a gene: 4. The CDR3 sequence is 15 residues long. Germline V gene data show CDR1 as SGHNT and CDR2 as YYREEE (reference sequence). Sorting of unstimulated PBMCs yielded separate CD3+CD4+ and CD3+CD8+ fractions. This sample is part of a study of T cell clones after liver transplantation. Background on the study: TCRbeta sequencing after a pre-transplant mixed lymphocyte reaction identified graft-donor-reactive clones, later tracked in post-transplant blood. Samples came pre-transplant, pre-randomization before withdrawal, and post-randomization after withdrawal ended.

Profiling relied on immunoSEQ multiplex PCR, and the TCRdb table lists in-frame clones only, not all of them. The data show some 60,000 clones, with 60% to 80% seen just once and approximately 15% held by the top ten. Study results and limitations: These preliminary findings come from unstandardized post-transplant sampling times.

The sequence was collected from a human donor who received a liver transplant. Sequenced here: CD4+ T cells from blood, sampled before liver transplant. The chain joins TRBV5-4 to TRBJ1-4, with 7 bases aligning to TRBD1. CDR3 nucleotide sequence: TGTGCCAGCAGCTTGGCCAGGGGGGAGAATGAAAAACTGTTTTTT. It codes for CASSLARGENEKLFF.